This TCR beta chain was documented in a study of T cell repertoires in cytomegalovirus infection. Study as a whole: CMV infection and matching HLA type were both indicated by public TCR beta signatures.

Study-wide results and limits: People with CMV and the relevant HLA were identified by cumulative public TCR beta family frequency. Clonotypes of TCR beta that were HLA-C-restricted and CMV-specific dominated the ex vivo response.

Concerning this clonotype itself: Its target is unknown.

Each CDR3 protein is one row after TCRdb ran MiXCR on the reads. The data show some 450,000 distinct CDR3 sequences, 31% seen once. The CDR3 contains 12 residues. The V gene lost 4 bases and the J gene lost 7 bases, with 11 bases spanning the gap. From germline, CDR1 is SGHRS and CDR2 YFSETQ. The chain couples TRBV5-1 to TRBJ2-5; D is unresolved. This receptor was taken from a human donor in good health (CMV status not recorded). Some clones in this sample may be carry-over from other donors' samples. Sequencing was carried out using PBMCs. The CDR3 spells CASSQAWATQYF. The CDR3 nucleotides are TGCGCCAGCAGCCAAGCATGGGCGACCCAGTACTTC.